The 7 T cell receptor beta chains below come from one sample, sequenced in a study of OX40 agonist ivuxolimab in advanced cancers. Method: immunoSEQ multiplex PCR; TCRdb's copy keeps in-frame clones and lacks some. The sample contains under 85,000 clones, 85% to 95% of which appear only once. The sample consisted of CD4+ or CD8+ T cells sorted from blood, taken in a trial of the OX40 agonist ivuxolimab. The origin of the receptors is an adult with an advanced solid tumor such as melanoma, head and neck, liver or kidney cancer.

This clone was recorded only once. The chain links TRBV5-1 to TRBJ2-1, with D perhaps matching TRBD2 (5 bases). With 0 bases removed from V and 0 bases from J, the gap between germline ends came to 13 bases. Per germline, CDR1 SGHRS and CDR2 YFSETQ. The length of the CDR3 is 17 residues. CDR3 protein: CASSLDLGVGSYNEQFF. CDR3 nucleotide sequence: TGCGCCAGCAGCTTGGACTTGGGAGTGGGCTCCTACAATGAGCAGTTCTTC.

The gene calls are TRBV28 and TRBJ1-5; D gene uncertain. This CDR3 spans 12 amino acids. Between the trimmed V and J ends, which lost 7 bases and 1 base, there was a span of 5 bases. Per the germline V gene, CDR1 is MDHEN and CDR2 is SYDVKM. The CDR3 sequence: CASTASNQPQHF. The CDR3 DNA reads TGTGCCAGCACAGCGAGCAATCAGCCCCAGCATTTT.

This sequence joins TRBV19 and TRBJ1-1; D remains unclear. The CDR3 has 13 amino acids. The germline CDR1 and CDR2 sequences are LNHDA and SQIVND (reference sequence). Trimming removed 3 bases from V and 4 bases from J, with 9 bases in between. The CDR3 loop is CASSIEGFTEAFF. CDR3 DNA sequence: TGTGCCAGTAGTATCGAGGGTTTCACTGAAGCTTTCTTT.

This clone appeared once. The chain links TRBV2 to TRBJ1-1, with D tentatively TRBD1 (6 bases). Trimming removed 8 bases at V and 0 bases at J, with 19 bases between. The CDR3 consists of 16 residues. CDR1 and CDR2 from the germline V gene are SNHLY and FYNNEI. The CDR3, as DNA: TGTGCCAGCGTTAAACAGGGACTAAACATGAACACTGAAGCTTTCTTT. Residues: CASVKQGLNMNTEAFF.

The CDR3 DNA sequence: TGTGCCAGCAGGCAACGACAGGGTACAGATACGCAGTATTTT. It codes for CASRQRQGTDTQYF. The chain recombines TRBV28 with TRBJ2-3; 7 bases fit TRBD1. CDR1 and CDR2 (germline): MDHEN, SYDVKM. This CDR3 spans 14 amino acids. Losses at the gene ends were 6 bases for V and 3 bases for J; bases not matched to a gene: 6.

This clone was observed a few times. The chain joins TRBV4-2 to TRBJ2-5, with 8 positions matching TRBD2. The V segment lost 1 base and the J segment 1 base; nucleotides outside the gene matches: 11. The CDR3 loop spans 18 amino acids. Germline loops: CDR1 LGHNA, CDR2 YNFKEQ. The CDR3 region is CASSQGLGGAGGQETQYF. CDR3 DNA: TGTGCCAGCAGCCAAGGACTGGGGGGGGCGGGAGGCCAAGAGACCCAGTACTTC.

This clone is a singleton in its sample. The gene calls are TRBV7-2 and TRBJ2-1; 7 nucleotides match TRBD2. Germline V CDR1 and CDR2: SGHTA, FQGNSA. Trimming took 1 base from V and 4 from J; bases not matched to a gene: 4. The CDR3 extends over 15 amino acids. The CDR3 is CASSLVAGAYNEQFF. The CDR3 DNA reads as TGTGCCAGCAGCTTAGTGGCGGGAGCATACAATGAGCAGTTCTTC.